This T cell receptor beta chain was sequenced in a study of human T cells and chemical hapten exposure. Study background: DPC at 0.01% went onto the upper back in patch tests, read at 6 days. It was small differences in pooled library volume that mainly caused per-sample TCR yields to vary. Findings of the study overall: Versus controls, expanded TCRs had significantly more large CDR3 similarity clusters.

V was pared by 4 bases and J by 1 base, with 11 bases between. Germline lookup yields CDR1 MNHEY and CDR2 SMNVEV (reference sequence). This CDR3 comprises 14 residues. The sample's time point: patch test 1, 2 weeks after DPC sensitization. Documented treatment: therapeutic diphenylcyclopropenone sensitization with weekly scalp DPC. The sample holds a few counts of this clonotype. Its specificity is unknown. The study's library attached unique molecular identifiers to single cDNA molecules. TCRdb reprocessed the RACE reads via MiXCR and lists one record per CDR3 protein. This sample has over 45,000 distinct CDR3 sequences, with about 9% found just once.

Source: whole blood, taken in connection with sensitization to the hapten diphenylcyclopropenone (DPC). The source of this sequence is a middle-aged woman with alopecia areata. Some clones in this sample may be carry-over from other donors' samples. The chain links TRBV27 to TRBJ2-7, with D possibly called TRBD1 or TRBD2 (5 bases each). The CDR3 DNA reads as TGTGCCAGCAGTTCCCGGGACCGATCCTACGAGCAGTACTTC. It specifies CASSSRDRSYEQYF.